This entry features one T cell receptor (beta chain) sequence. These data come from a study of blood T cell repertoires in COVID-19. Data came from immunoSEQ multiplex PCR; TCRdb stores just in-frame clones and leaves some out. The table lists about 250,000 clones, roughly 87% of them singletons. The CDR3 covers 15 residues. Trimming shortened V by 10 bases and J by 0 bases, and 16 bases separated the two germline ends. Germline-derived CDR1 and CDR2 are SGHTA and FQGNSA. This chain joins TRBV7-2 and TRBJ1-3; the D gene is possibly TRBD1 (5 bases). Sequencing was carried out using peripheral blood. The sequence was obtained from a young man with active or convalescent COVID-19. The CDR3: CATALDRPSGNTIYF. CDR3 DNA sequence: TGTGCCACCGCTTTAGACAGACCCTCTGGAAACACCATATATTTT.